This entry lists 30 T cell receptor beta chains sequenced from one sample in a study of blood T cell repertoires in COVID-19. The data were produced by immunoSEQ multiplex PCR, yet TCRdb's version contains in-frame clones alone and is incomplete. In the table there are approximately 170,000 clones, about 85% of which are singletons. Material: peripheral blood. The receptors shown here come from a man aged 60 to 69 who had recovered from COVID-19.

The V call is TRBV27, the J call TRBJ1-6, with no clear D. The CDR3 extends over 14 amino acids. From germline, CDR1 is MNHEY and CDR2 SMNVEV (reference sequence). V gave up 2 bases and J gave up 8 bases, with 10 bases separating them. The CDR3: CASSLPGIDSPLHF. The CDR3 DNA reads TGTGCCAGCAGTTTACCGGGGATTGATTCACCCCTCCACTTT.

The rearrangement joins TRBV3-1 (or the pseudogene TRBV3-2) to TRBJ2-3; D is possibly TRBD2 (7 bases). Germline V gene sequence: CDR1 LGHDT, CDR2 YNNKEL (reference sequence). The CDR3 sequence is 16 residues long. With 3 bases removed from V and 4 bases from J, the gap between germline ends came to 17 bases. The CDR3 region has the DNA TGTGCCAGCAGCCATGTGGCGGGGGCCGGGTCAGATACGCAGTATTTT. Protein product: CASSHVAGAGSDTQYF.

This clone was observed once. The rearrangement links TRBV9 to TRBJ2-3; unclear D gene. V lost 0 bases to trimming and J lost 2 bases, with 13 bases between them. CDR3 length equals 16 residues. The V gene's germline CDR1 is SGDLS and CDR2 YYNGEE. The DNA for the CDR3 is TGTGCCAGCAGCGTAGCTGTTGGCTTGCTCACAGATACGCAGTATTTT. Amino acids: CASSVAVGLLTDTQYF.

The J gene is TRBJ1-2, the V gene TRBV5-1, with unresolved D. The germline gives CDR1 SGHRS, CDR2 YFSETQ. V was trimmed by 0 bases and J by 9 bases, leaving 9 bases between them. CDR3 length: 12 residues. In DNA form, the CDR3 reads TGCGCCAGCAGCTTGGAGCCCCCGAGCTACACCTTC. It translates to CASSLEPPSYTF. Based on the CDR3 plus reference TRBV5-1 and TRBJ1-2, the full variable domain is KAGVTQTPRYLIKTRGQQVTLSCSPISGHRSVSWYQQTPGQGLQFLFEYFSETQRNKGNFPGRFSGRQFSNSRSEMNVSTLELGDSALYLCASSLEPPSYTFGSGTRLTVV.

The rearrangement links TRBV7-2 to TRBJ2-7, with a tentative D call TRBD2 (7 bases). V was clipped by 5 bases and J by 2 bases, with 16 bases between them. Germline V gene lookup returns CDR1 SGHTA and CDR2 FQGNSA. The CDR3 is made up of 15 amino acids. CDR3 nucleotide sequence: TGTGCCAGCAGCGATAGGGGGGGCAGCCCCTACGAGCAGTACTTC. It encodes CASSDRGGSPYEQYF.

The chain has TRBV7-8 and TRBJ2-1; perhaps TRBD1 as D (6 bases). The CDR3 covers 15 residues. Trimming pared 1 base from V and 5 bases from J, leaving 12 bases between. Germline CDR1 reads SGHVS; CDR2 reads FQNEAQ. CDR3 sequence reads: CASSLGQVGDNEQFF. The CDR3 DNA sequence: TGTGCCAGCAGCTTAGGACAGGTCGGGGACAATGAGCAGTTCTTC. The full variable domain, rest sourced from reference TRBV7-8 and TRBJ2-1, is GAGVSQSPRYKVAKRGQDVALRCDPISGHVSLFWYQQALGQGPEFLTYFQNEAQLDKSGLPSDRFFAERPEGSVSTLKIQRTQQEDSAVYLCASSLGQVGDNEQFFGPGTRLTVL.

The CDR3 loop reads CATAHLTGNEQYF. The CDR3 DNA is TGTGCCACCGCCCACCTCACAGGGAACGAGCAGTACTTC. The chain couples TRBV7-9 to TRBJ2-7, with a possible D match to TRBD1 (6 bases). The length of the CDR3 is 13 residues. V dropped 10 bases and J dropped 5 bases, with 18 bases sitting between them. Germline V gene sequence: CDR1 SEHNR, CDR2 FQNEAQ (reference sequence).

This rearrangement joins TRBV7-9 to TRBJ2-1, with D possibly being TRBD1 (6 bases). Per germline, CDR1 SEHNR and CDR2 FQNEAQ (reference sequence). This CDR3 is built from 16 residues. Trimming took off 1 base at V and 7 bases at J, with 17 bases between the two ends. The CDR3 bases are TGTGCCAGCAGCTTAGGCTGGACAGAGAGAGTAAATGAGCAGTTCTTC. Protein: CASSLGWTERVNEQFF.

As for this clone: The sample carries other DNA sequences with the same CDR3. The chain links TRBV7-9 to TRBJ2-3; D ambiguous. The V gene's germline CDR1 is SEHNR and CDR2 FQNEAQ (reference sequence). Trimming took off 5 bases at V and 4 bases at J, with 10 bases between the two ends. This CDR3 is 13 amino acids long. Written as DNA, the CDR3 is TGTGCCAGCAGCCCCCGAGGCCCAGATACGCAGTATTTT. Translation: CASSPRGPDTQYF. The full variable domain, with the rest looked up from reference TRBV7-9 and TRBJ2-3, is DTGVSQNPRHKITKRGQNVTFRCDPISEHNRLYWYRQTLGQGPEFLTYFQNEAQLEKSRLLSDRFSAERPKGSFSTLEIQRTEQGDSAMYLCASSPRGPDTQYFGPGTRLTVL.

This clone was detected once. The rearrangement links TRBV5-4 to TRBJ2-7, with TRBD1 matching 10 bases. Trimming at V came to 4 bases and at J to 2 bases, leaving 0 bases not matched to a gene. The CDR3 covers 13 residues. Looked up from germline, CDR1 is SGHNT and CDR2 is YYREEE (reference sequence). The CDR3 loop reads CASSGQGAYEQYF. The CDR3 coding sequence is TGTGCCAGCAGCGGACAGGGGGCCTACGAGCAGTACTTC.

This clone was seen a single time. The chain recombines TRBV11-3 with TRBJ2-7; D might be TRBD2 (7 bases). The germline CDR1 and CDR2 sequences are SGHNT and YENEEA. This CDR3 contains 14 residues. Trimming pared 5 bases from V and 2 bases from J, leaving 13 bases between. The CDR3 bases are TGTGCCAGCAGCCAAGGGGGGGCAGCCTACGAGCAGTACTTC. This gives the protein CASSQGGAAYEQYF.

The chain uses TRBV9 and TRBJ2-5, with D perhaps TRBD2 (7 bases). This CDR3 has 16 residues. The germline V gene has CDR1 SGDLS and CDR2 YYNGEE. V was cut by 2 bases and J by 5 bases, with 19 bases left in between. CDR3 sequence reads: CASSVGGGGVWETQYF. The CDR3 DNA is TGTGCCAGCAGCGTGGGAGGGGGTGGCGTTTGGGAGACCCAGTACTTC. Combining the CDR3 with reference TRBV9 and TRBJ2-5 gives the whole variable domain DSGVTQTPKHLITATGQRVTLRCSPRSGDLSVYWYQQSLDQGLQFLIQYYNGEERAKGNILERFSAQQFPDLHSELNLSSLELGDSALYFCASSVGGGGVWETQYFGPGTRLLVL.

The V and J genes are TRBV7-2 and TRBJ2-1, with a possible D match to TRBD2 (6 bases). The CDR3 sequence is 14 residues long. Looked up from germline, CDR1 is SGHTA and CDR2 is FQGNSA. Trimming pared 5 bases from V and 9 bases from J, leaving 17 bases between. In DNA, the CDR3 is TGTGCCAGCAGCCCCCGGACTACTTCGGGTGAGCAGTTCTTC. Protein: CASSPRTTSGEQFF.

This chain links TRBV30 with TRBJ1-5; 8 nucleotides line up with TRBD1. Germline values: CDR1 GTSNPN, CDR2 SVGIG (reference sequence). The CDR3 sequence is 14 residues long. Trimming cost V 3 bases and J 11 bases; bases outside gene matches: 12. The CDR3 DNA sequence: TGTGCCTGGAGGTCTACAGGGGGACATGGGGCCCAGCATTTT. Protein sequence: CAWRSTGGHGAQHF.

Points on this clone: A much more abundant neighbour one base away suggests this may be a read error. The J gene is TRBJ2-7, the V gene TRBV5-1; TRBD2 might be the D (6 bases). The CDR3 runs to 14 residues. The germline V gene encodes CDR1 SGHRS and CDR2 YFSETQ. V dropped 0 bases and J dropped 2 bases, with 9 bases sitting between them. The CDR3 reads CASSLEGRTYEQYF. CDR3 sequence (DNA): TGCGCCAGCAGCTTGGAGGGGAGGACCTACGAGCAGTACTTC.

Comment on this clone: Relative to the germline gene, one junction end is altered; a read error may explain this. The rearrangement joins TRBV7-8 to TRBJ1-2, with no clear D. Germline CDR1 SGHVS, CDR2 FQNEAQ. This CDR3 region has 15 residues. The CDR3 loop is CASNLTQMSNYGYTF. The CDR3 nucleotides are TGTGCCAGCAACTTAACACAGATGTCTAACTATGGCTACACCTTC. Based on the CDR3 plus reference TRBV7-8 and TRBJ1-2, the full variable domain is GAGVSQSPRYKVAKRGQDVALRCDPISGHVSLFWYQQALGQGPEFLTYFQNEAQLDKSGLPSDRFFAERPEGSVSTLKIQRTQQEDSAVYLCASNLTQMSNYGYTFGSGTRLTVV.

The chain is built from TRBV2 and TRBJ2-7, with a weak D call TRBD2 (7 bases). Trimming stripped 8 bases from V and 4 bases from J, with 15 bases between. The germline V gene encodes CDR1 SNHLY and CDR2 FYNNEI. The CDR3 length is 13 residues. The CDR3 region has the DNA TGTGCCAGCCAAGGGGGGGCTGCTTACGAGCAGTACTTC. Its translation: CASQGGAAYEQYF. Full variable domain (rest looked up from reference TRBV2 and TRBJ2-7): EPEVTQTPSHQVTQMGQEVILRCVPISNHLYFYWYRQILGQKVEFLVSFYNNEISEKSEIFDDQFSVERPDGSNFTLKIRSTKLEDSAMYFCASQGGAAYEQYFGPGTRLTVT.

The chain combines TRBV6-1 with TRBJ2-5; tentative D call: TRBD1 (6 bases). From germline, CDR1 is MNHNS and CDR2 SASEGT. V lost 2 bases and J lost 9, with 16 bases in between. This CDR3 is 14 amino acids long. The CDR3 loop is CASSERWDMGAQYF. The CDR3 DNA reads as TGTGCCAGCAGTGAACGTTGGGACATGGGGGCCCAGTACTTC.

This chain joins TRBV5-5 and TRBJ2-2; the D gene is possibly TRBD1 (6 bases). V gave up 4 bases and J gave up 7 bases, with 14 bases separating them. Germline lookup yields CDR1 SGHKS and CDR2 YYEKEE (reference sequence). CDR3 length equals 14 residues. The CDR3 loop is CASSHRDFGGELFF. The CDR3 coding sequence is TGTGCCAGCAGCCACAGGGATTTCGGCGGGGAGCTGTTTTTT.

The chain carries TRBV28 and TRBJ1-1, with 7 bases identical to TRBD1. This CDR3 comprises 15 residues. The V gene's germline CDR1 is MDHEN and CDR2 SYDVKM. With V trimmed by 5 bases and J by 1 base, 7 bases remained unmatched. The CDR3 spells CASSPLDRENTEAFF. DNA for the CDR3: TGTGCCAGCAGTCCCCTCGACAGGGAGAACACTGAAGCTTTCTTT.

This chain uses TRBV25-1 with TRBJ2-1; 10 nucleotides match TRBD1. CDR3 length: 15 amino acids. Germline CDR1 reads MGHDK; CDR2 reads SYGVNS. V gave up 4 bases and J gave up 11 bases; unmatched junction bases: 11. The CDR3: CASSGPGQGTMKQFF. For the CDR3, the DNA is TGTGCCAGCAGTGGTCCGGGACAGGGGACAATGAAGCAGTTCTTC.

The rearrangement links TRBV7-2 to TRBJ1-3, with D perhaps TRBD1 (6 bases). Trimming took off 8 bases at V and 0 bases at J, with 11 bases between the two ends. The CDR3 runs to 14 residues. Germline V gene data show CDR1 as SGHTA and CDR2 as FQGNSA. This CDR3 is CASRVGGSGNTIYF. CDR3 nucleotide sequence: TGTGCCAGCCGGGTAGGGGGCTCTGGAAACACCATATATTTT.

The CDR3 DNA reads TGTGCCAGCAGCCCAGGGTTTAACTCGGGCGAGCAGTACTTC. Its translation: CASSPGFNSGEQYF. This sequence joins TRBV6-6 and TRBJ2-7; possibly TRBD1 for D (5 bases). The V gene's germline CDR1 is MNHNY and CDR2 SVGAGI (reference sequence). The CDR3 consists of 14 residues. Trimming stripped 6 bases from V and 6 bases from J, with 18 bases between.

J is TRBJ2-2 and V is TRBV28; the match to TRBD2 covers 13 bases. The CDR3 spans 17 residues. V shed 4 bases, J shed 7 bases, and the junction held 9 bases outside the gene matches. CDR1 is MDHEN, CDR2 SYDVKM, per germline. The CDR3 coding sequence is TGTGCCAGCAGTTCGGGACTAGCGGGGTTCACCGGCGGGGAGCTGTTTTTT. It is translated as CASSSGLAGFTGGELFF.

In this sample, this clone turned up once. The chain employs TRBV5-1 and TRBJ1-3; no firm D call. The germline V and J ends were trimmed by 0 bases and 0 bases, with 10 bases remaining between them. This CDR3 has 16 residues. Germline V gene sequence: CDR1 SGHRS, CDR2 YFSETQ. Written as DNA, the CDR3 is TGCGCCAGCAGCTTGGGTCAGGAAATCTCTGGAAACACCATATATTTT. This sequence encodes CASSLGQEISGNTIYF. Full variable domain (rest looked up from reference TRBV5-1 and TRBJ1-3): KAGVTQTPRYLIKTRGQQVTLSCSPISGHRSVSWYQQTPGQGLQFLFEYFSETQRNKGNFPGRFSGRQFSNSRSEMNVSTLELGDSALYLCASSLGQEISGNTIYFGEGSWLTVV.

The chain has TRBV6-6 and TRBJ1-1; D is perhaps TRBD1 (5 bases). The V and J ends lost 6 bases and 1 base respectively, with 9 bases between them. CDR3 length equals 13 residues. The germline gives CDR1 MNHNY, CDR2 SVGAGI (reference sequence). CDR3 in DNA: TGTGCCAGCAGCAGGGACTCGAACACTGAAGCTTTCTTT. It encodes CASSRDSNTEAFF.

The gene calls are TRBV10-1 and TRBJ1-5; D perhaps matches TRBD1 (5 bases). Trimming left V 0 bases short and J 10 bases short, with 16 bases between. Per the germline V gene, CDR1 is WNHNN and CDR2 is SYGVQD (reference sequence). The length of the CDR3 is 15 residues. The CDR3 sequence: CASSESPGKVLPQHF. CDR3 DNA sequence: TGCGCCAGCAGTGAGTCGCCAGGGAAGGTACTACCCCAGCATTTT.

This chain joins TRBV27 and TRBJ2-1; maybe TRBD1 (6 bases). CDR1 is MNHEY, CDR2 SMNVEV, per germline (reference sequence). Trimming pared 6 bases from V and 0 bases from J, leaving 9 bases between. The length of the CDR3 is 14 residues. The CDR3 protein is CASSTGSSYNEQFF. The CDR3 DNA reads TGTGCCAGCAGCACAGGGAGCTCCTACAATGAGCAGTTCTTC.

The V gene is TRBV5-6, the J gene TRBJ1-4; D remains ambiguous. Germline CDR1 reads SGHDT; CDR2 reads YYEEEE. The CDR3 totals 15 residues. Trimming removed 2 bases from V and 7 bases from J, with 15 bases in between. CDR3 residues: CASSFRTKAAEKLFF. CDR3 bases: TGTGCCAGCAGCTTCCGCACTAAAGCGGCTGAAAAACTGTTTTTT. Complete variable domain (other parts from reference TRBV5-6 and TRBJ1-4): DAGVTQSPTHLIKTRGQQVTLRCSPKSGHDTVSWYQQALGQGPQFIFQYYEEEERQRGNFPDRFSGHQFPNYSSELNVNALLLGDSALYLCASSFRTKAAEKLFFGSGTQLSVL.

This clone showed up just once. The chain recombines TRBV7-2 with TRBJ2-3; TRBD2 aligns across 7 bases. CDR1 SGHTA and CDR2 FQGNSA come from the germline V gene. V gave up 2 bases and J gave up 2 bases; unmatched junction bases: 10. The CDR3 consists of 17 residues. The CDR3 nucleotides are TGTGCCAGCAGCTTAAGGGACTACCTCCCCTTCACAGATACGCAGTATTTT. It translates to CASSLRDYLPFTDTQYF.